This TCR beta chain was obtained from a study of CD8+CD57+ T cells in acquired aplastic anemia (dated by TCRdb to the late 2010s). Background on the whole study: On average, sorted CD4+ and CD8+ cells yielded 3.2 ug of extracted DNA, with a range of roughly 0.19 to 27.4 ug. CD8+CD57+ expansion was defined as a frequency above the mean frequency observed in healthy subjects. Points the paper makes about the study in general: CD8+ Simpson's diversity did not differ significantly between patients and healthy controls (P=0.060). Approximately 31 CD8+ CDR3 sequences were found in both patients and controls but appeared to be highly expressed in patients and within the immunodominant clones of the patients.

The CDR3 spans 15 residues, from the cysteine through the phenylalanine. The read is trimmed to its CDR3 DNA, 45 bases read in frame from base 1. Trimming removed 3 bases from V and 1 base from J; the gene matches leave 4 bases unexplained. The germline V gene sets CDR1 to SGDLS and CDR2 to YYNGEE. Genomic DNA served as template for TCR beta VDJ combination and CDR3 sequence profiling. An Illumina HiSeq 2000 was the platform used for TCR repertoire sequencing. As for the authors' bioinformatics: Repertoires were assessed using TRBV/TRBJ rearrangement plots, CDR3 size and DJ length profiles, and Simpson's diversity index. The immunodominant clone was defined as the most abundant DNA sequence in deep sequencing data. CDR3 amino acid sequences were screened for sharing across subjects and compared with published repertoires and the VDJdb database. TCRdb's own reprocessing of the public reads used fastp at Q25 and MiXCR and kept productive beta chains. Rows matching on CDR3 protein sequence are summarized as one entry with the most common DNA and genes. TCRdb's processing, not the authors' own work, is the source of the V and J calls. The sample table contains under 350,000 distinct CDR3 sequences; only one count was recorded for roughly 61% of them. The ten largest clones represent 1% to 1.5% of the sample.

This clonotype was observed a single time. What this receptor recognizes is not known. No much larger clonotype is one base removed from it; base qualities were not supplied. A single read makes a weak case. Expansion of CD8+CD57+ cells had been shown by flow cytometry in the patients chosen for sequencing. Every patient had a diagnosis of severe acquired aplastic anemia based on International Study of Aplastic Anemia and Agranulocytosis and Camitta criteria. At the time blood was sampled, none of the patients had received any therapy. In this study, sorted CD4+ and CD8+ T cells from the blood of healthy subjects and of severe aplastic anemia patients had their TCR repertoires deep-sequenced. Patients were enrolled under clinicaltrials.gov protocols 00001620, 01623167, 00001397, 00071045, 00081523 and 00961064 in the USA. Ficoll-Paque density gradient centrifugation was used to isolate peripheral blood mononuclear cells. Before DNA extraction, CD4+ and CD8+ T cells were sorted by FACS or by magnetic beads.

This chain joins TRBV9 to TRBJ2-1; 7 junctional bases match TRBD2. The source material was sorted CD4+, CD8+, or CD8+CD57+ T cells (not recorded which) from PBMCs. The clonotype originates from a human donor with aplastic anemia. The CDR3 reads CASSALAKSYNEQFF. The nucleotide sequence reads TGTGCCAGCAGCGCACTAGCGAAATCCTACAATGAGCAGTTCTTC.